The T cell receptor beta chain described here comes from a study of identical twins. This clonotype was seen many times. Each CDR3 protein gets one entry after TCRdb re-called the 5' RACE reads with MiXCR. The table includes under 900,000 distinct CDR3 sequences, about 20% detected once. The CDR3 spans 16 residues. J was trimmed by 2 bases and V by 0 bases; bases with no gene match: 2. Germline values: CDR1 SGHRS, CDR2 YFSETQ. The data also belong to a second study, concerning T cells expressing NK-cell markers. As that report states: It was sorted CD3+CD56-NKG2C+, CD3+CD56+NKG2C- and CD3+CD56+NKG2C+ T cells that provided the TCR beta repertoires.

The chain carries TRBV5-1 and TRBJ2-3, with 11 bases matching TRBD2. The sequenced material came from PBMCs. The TCR was taken from a woman aged 18-29 years in good health. The CDR3 is CASSLATSGNTDTQYF. The CDR3 DNA is TGCGCCAGCAGCTTGGCGACTAGCGGGAACACAGATACGCAGTATTTT.